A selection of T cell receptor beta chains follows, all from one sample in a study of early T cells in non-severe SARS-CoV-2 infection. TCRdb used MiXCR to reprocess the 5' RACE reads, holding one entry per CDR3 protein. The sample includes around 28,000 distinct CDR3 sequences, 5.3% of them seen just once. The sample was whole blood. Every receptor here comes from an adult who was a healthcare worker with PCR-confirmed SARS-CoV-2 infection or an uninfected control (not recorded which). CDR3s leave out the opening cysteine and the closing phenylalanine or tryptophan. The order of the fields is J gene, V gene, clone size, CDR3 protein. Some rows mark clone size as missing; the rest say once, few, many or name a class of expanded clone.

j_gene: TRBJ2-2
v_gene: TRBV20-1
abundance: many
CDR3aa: SAPLGGGGTGELF

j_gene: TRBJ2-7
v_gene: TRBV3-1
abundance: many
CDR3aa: ASSQEADYEQY

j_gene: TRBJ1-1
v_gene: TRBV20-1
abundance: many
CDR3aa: SAAPPGVTEAF

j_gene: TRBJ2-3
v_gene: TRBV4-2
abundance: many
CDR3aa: ASSQDPNPNTDTQY

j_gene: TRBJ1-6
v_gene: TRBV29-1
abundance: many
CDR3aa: SVGVQGDSPLH

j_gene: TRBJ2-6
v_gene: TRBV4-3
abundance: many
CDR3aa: ASSSQGAGANVLT

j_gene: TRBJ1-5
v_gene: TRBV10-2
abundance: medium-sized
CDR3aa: ASSLDRVQPQH

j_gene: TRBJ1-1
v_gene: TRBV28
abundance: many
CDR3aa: ASKLEQGSTEAF

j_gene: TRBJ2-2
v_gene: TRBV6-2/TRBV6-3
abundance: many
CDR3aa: ASSGTSINTGELF

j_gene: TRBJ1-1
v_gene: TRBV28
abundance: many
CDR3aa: ASSYSGRAMNTEAF

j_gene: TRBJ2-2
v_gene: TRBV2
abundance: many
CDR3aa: ASSELGGVGGIGTGELF

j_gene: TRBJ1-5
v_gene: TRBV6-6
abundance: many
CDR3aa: ASSSPGGLITQPQH

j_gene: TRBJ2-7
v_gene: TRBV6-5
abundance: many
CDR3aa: ASSPSGRGAYEQY

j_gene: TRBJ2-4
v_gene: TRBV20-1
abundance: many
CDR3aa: SAQGLAGGRAKNIQY

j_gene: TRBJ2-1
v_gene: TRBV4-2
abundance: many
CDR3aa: ASSQRIAGGYEQF

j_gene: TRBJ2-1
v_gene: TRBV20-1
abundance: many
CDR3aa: SAPPPRQGWHEQF

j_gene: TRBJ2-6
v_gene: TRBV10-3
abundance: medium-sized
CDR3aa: AIRPSTGANVLT

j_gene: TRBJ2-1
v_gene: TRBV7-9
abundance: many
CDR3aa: ASSLGTSGSYGEQF

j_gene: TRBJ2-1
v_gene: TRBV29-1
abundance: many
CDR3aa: SVEGIGQGVFNEQF

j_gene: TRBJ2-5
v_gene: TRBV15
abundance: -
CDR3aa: ATSREETGKETQY

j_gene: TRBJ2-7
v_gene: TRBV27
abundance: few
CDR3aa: ASSLKGRAYEQY

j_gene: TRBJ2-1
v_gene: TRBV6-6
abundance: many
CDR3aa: ASSASPAHNEQF